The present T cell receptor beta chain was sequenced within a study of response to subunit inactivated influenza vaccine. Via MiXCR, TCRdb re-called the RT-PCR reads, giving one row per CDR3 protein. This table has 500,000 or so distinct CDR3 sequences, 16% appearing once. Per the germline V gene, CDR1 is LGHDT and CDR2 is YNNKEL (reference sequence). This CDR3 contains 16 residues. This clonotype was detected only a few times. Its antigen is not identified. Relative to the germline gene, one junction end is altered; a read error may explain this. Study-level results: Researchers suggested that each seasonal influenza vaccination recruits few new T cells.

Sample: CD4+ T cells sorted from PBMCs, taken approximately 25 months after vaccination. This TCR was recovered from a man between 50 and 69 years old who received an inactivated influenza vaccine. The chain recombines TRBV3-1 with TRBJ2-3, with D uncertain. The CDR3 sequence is CASSQVLLDATDTQYF. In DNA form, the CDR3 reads TGTGCCAGCAGTCAAGTGTTGCTAGATGCCACAGATACGCAGTATTTT.